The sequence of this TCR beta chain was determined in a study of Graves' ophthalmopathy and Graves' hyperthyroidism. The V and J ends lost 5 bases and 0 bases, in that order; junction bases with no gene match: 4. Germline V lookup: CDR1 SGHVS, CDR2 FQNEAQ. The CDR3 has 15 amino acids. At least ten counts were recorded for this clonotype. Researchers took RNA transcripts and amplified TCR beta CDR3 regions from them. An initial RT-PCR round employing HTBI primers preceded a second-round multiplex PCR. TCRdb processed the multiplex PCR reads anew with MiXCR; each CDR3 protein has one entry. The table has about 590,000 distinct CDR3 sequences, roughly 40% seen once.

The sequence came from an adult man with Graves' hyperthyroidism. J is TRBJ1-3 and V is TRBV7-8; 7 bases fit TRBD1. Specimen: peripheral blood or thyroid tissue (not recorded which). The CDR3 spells CASSRSGGSGNTIYF. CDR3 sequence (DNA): TGTGCCAGCAGCCGATCAGGGGGCTCTGGAAACACCATATATTTT.